This TCR beta chain was recorded in a study of blood T cells in healthy people across ages. V was cut by 3 bases and J by 0 bases, with 9 bases left in between. Germline lookup yields CDR1 DFQATT and CDR2 SNEGSKA (reference sequence). The CDR3 covers 15 residues. Per sample, at least 5 micrograms of total RNA were extracted. Next came a second PCR, run for about 7 to 12 cycles, which used a sample-barcoded 5' primer along with a J-beta primer mix. In TCRdb, the 5' RACE reads were re-called with MiXCR into one record per CDR3 protein. The profile shows 1.5 million to 2 million distinct CDR3 sequences, about 50% of them singletons.

The gene calls are TRBV20-1 and TRBJ1-6; no firm D call. The sequenced material came from blood. The TCR comes from a woman between 35 and 50 years old in good health. In nucleotides, the CDR3 is TGCAGTGCTAGGACACAGAGCTCCTATAATTCACCCCTCCACTTT. Amino acid sequence: CSARTQSSYNSPLHF.